This T cell receptor (beta chain) was recorded in a study of cytomegalovirus exposure and HLA in healthy donors. Germline V gives CDR1 SGHRS, CDR2 YFSETQ. Germline trimming cut 4 bases from V and 3 bases from J; bases unmatched to any gene: 6. The CDR3 sequence is 15 residues long. Both 60 Vbeta primers and 13 Jbeta primers went into the PCR. Assay: immunoSEQ multiplex PCR; the TCRdb copy retains only in-frame clones and omits some. The data hold roughly 140,000 clones, with 70% to 80% observed a single time. The chain is built from TRBV5-1 and TRBJ1-2; 10 nucleotides line up with TRBD1. The receptor was isolated from a woman aged 18-29 years in good health and CMV-seropositive. Sequenced sample: PBMCs. In DNA, the CDR3 is TGCGCCAGCAGCAATACCGGGACAGGGGACTATGGCTACACCTTC. This translates into CASSNTGTGDYGYTF. Combining the CDR3 with reference TRBV5-1 and TRBJ1-2 gives the whole variable domain KAGVTQTPRYLIKTRGQQVTLSCSPISGHRSVSWYQQTPGQGLQFLFEYFSETQRNKGNFPGRFSGRQFSNSRSEMNVSTLELGDSALYLCASSNTGTGDYGYTFGSGTRLTVV.